This section outlines one T cell receptor (beta chain) sequence together with its context. What it recognizes is unknown. The table came from immunoSEQ multiplex PCR; TCRdb's copy has only in-frame clones and leaves some out. The sample shows tens of thousands of clones, more than 85% of them seen only once. The source of the sample is a study of OX40 agonist ivuxolimab in advanced cancers. Whole-study findings and limits: In general, CD8+ T cells held more expanded clones than CD4+ did, on average.

CDR3 size: 15 residues. Germline V gives CDR1 SGHDT, CDR2 YYEEEE. V was clipped by 3 bases and J by 3 bases, with 16 bases between them. The receptor was derived from an adult with an advanced solid tumor such as melanoma, head and neck, liver or kidney cancer. The chain combines TRBV5-6 with TRBJ2-7; unclear D gene. The sequenced sample was CD4+ or CD8+ T cells sorted from blood, obtained in a trial of the OX40 agonist ivuxolimab. The chain's CDR3 is CASSYAALRFYEQYF. The CDR3 coding sequence is TGTGCCAGCAGCTATGCAGCGCTTAGATTCTACGAGCAGTACTTC.